The rows below give T cell receptor beta chains drawn from one sample of a study of STAT5B mutations in CD4+ large granular lymphocyte leukemia. Profiled with immunoSEQ multiplex PCR; TCRdb holds only in-frame clones, not every one. The sample yields 38,000 or so clones, roughly 85% seen once. Sequencing input: CD4+ T cells from blood buffy coats. The source is a human donor in good health. Each CDR3 is given with its conserved first and last residue.

cdr3_aa: CASSPPEGIGRKLFF; j_call: TRBJ1-4; cdr3_length: 15; v_call: TRBV18
cdr3_aa: CASSRAPEKLFF; j_call: TRBJ1-4; cdr3_length: 12; v_call: TRBV25-1
cdr3_aa: CASSFGGLAGMGETQYF; j_call: TRBJ2-5; cdr3_length: 17; v_call: TRBV28
cdr3_aa: CASSPGLAGSTDTQYF; j_call: TRBJ2-3; cdr3_length: 16; v_call: TRBV11-2
cdr3_aa: CASSVEGVPGTGELFF; j_call: TRBJ2-2; cdr3_length: 16; v_call: TRBV2
cdr3_aa: CASSQDSTYEQYF; j_call: TRBJ2-7; cdr3_length: 13; v_call: TRBV5-1
cdr3_aa: CASSRTSGDFLVSQETQYF; j_call: TRBJ2-5; cdr3_length: 19; v_call: TRBV11-3
cdr3_aa: CASSRGQGNTIYF; j_call: TRBJ1-3; cdr3_length: 13; v_call: TRBV6-6
cdr3_aa: CASSVDKTGGYEQYF; j_call: TRBJ2-7; cdr3_length: 15; v_call: TRBV9
cdr3_aa: CASSLPGADFYGYTF; j_call: TRBJ1-2; cdr3_length: 15; v_call: TRBV19
cdr3_aa: CASIPKVTSGNNNEQFF; j_call: TRBJ2-1; cdr3_length: 17; v_call: TRBV28
cdr3_aa: CASSLGWTEAFF; j_call: TRBJ1-1; cdr3_length: 12; v_call: TRBV7-2
cdr3_aa: CASSLEGNNEQFF; j_call: TRBJ2-1; cdr3_length: 13; v_call: TRBV7-9
cdr3_aa: CASSLEASSTDTQYF; j_call: TRBJ2-3; cdr3_length: 15; v_call: TRBV5-8
cdr3_aa: CASSMNPNYGYTF; j_call: TRBJ1-2; cdr3_length: 13; v_call: TRBV18
cdr3_aa: CASSIDTEAFF; j_call: TRBJ1-1; cdr3_length: 11; v_call: TRBV5-1
cdr3_aa: CASTGVLMNTEAFF; j_call: TRBJ1-1; cdr3_length: 14; v_call: TRBV11-3
cdr3_aa: CASSLGLAGAPSSYNEQFF; j_call: TRBJ2-1; cdr3_length: 19; v_call: TRBV19
cdr3_aa: CSVQDKNSYEQYF; j_call: TRBJ2-7; cdr3_length: 13; v_call: TRBV29-1
cdr3_aa: CATEKLAGETQYF; j_call: TRBJ2-5; cdr3_length: 13; v_call: TRBV2
cdr3_aa: CASSLEETGELFF; j_call: TRBJ2-2; cdr3_length: 13; v_call: TRBV7-3
cdr3_aa: CASSIIPGSSYNEQFF; j_call: TRBJ2-1; cdr3_length: 16; v_call: TRBV19
cdr3_aa: CASSPESGWAGVTDTQYF; j_call: TRBJ2-3; cdr3_length: 18; v_call: TRBV18
cdr3_aa: CASSSDRGRVAFF; j_call: TRBJ1-1; cdr3_length: 13; v_call: TRBV6-5
cdr3_aa: CASSTQWTPTYEQYF; j_call: TRBJ2-7; cdr3_length: 15; v_call: TRBV19
cdr3_aa: CASSPPSVPSTDTQYF; j_call: TRBJ2-3; cdr3_length: 16; v_call: TRBV18
cdr3_aa: CASSPGQGANTEAFF; j_call: TRBJ1-1; cdr3_length: 15; v_call: TRBV18
cdr3_aa: CASSVTSQETQYF; j_call: TRBJ2-5; cdr3_length: 13; v_call: TRBV9
cdr3_aa: CASSPRTSGGWSDTQYF; j_call: TRBJ2-3; cdr3_length: 17; v_call: TRBV7-8